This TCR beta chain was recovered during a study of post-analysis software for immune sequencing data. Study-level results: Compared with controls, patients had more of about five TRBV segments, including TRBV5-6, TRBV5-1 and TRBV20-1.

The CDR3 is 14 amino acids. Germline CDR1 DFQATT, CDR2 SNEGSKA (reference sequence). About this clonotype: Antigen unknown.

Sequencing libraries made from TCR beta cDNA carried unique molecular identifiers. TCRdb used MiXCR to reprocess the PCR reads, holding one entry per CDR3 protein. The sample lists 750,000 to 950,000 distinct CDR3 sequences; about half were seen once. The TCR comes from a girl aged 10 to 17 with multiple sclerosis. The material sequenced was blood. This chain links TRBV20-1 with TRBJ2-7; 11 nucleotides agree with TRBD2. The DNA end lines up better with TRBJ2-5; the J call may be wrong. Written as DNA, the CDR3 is TGCAGTGCTACGACTAGCGGGAAAGCGGAGACCCAGTACTTC. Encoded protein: CSATTSGKAETQYF.